This T cell receptor (beta chain) was captured by sequencing in a study of T cells after yellow fever vaccination (dated by TCRdb to about 2019). Regarding the complete study: The SMART-Seq v4 Ultra Low Input RNA kit was used to prepare libraries from fractions with low cell numbers. Blood was drawn at multiple timepoints before and after primary and secondary immunization, with bulk PBMC replicates and cell subsets isolated. To follow T-cell clones before and after primary and booster YFV17D yellow fever vaccination, bulk TCR alpha and beta repertoires were sequenced over time. Two healthy male donors made up the cohort, one aged 18 to 30 years and the other aged 30 to 40 years.

This clonotype was detected only a few times. Its binding antigen is unknown. Per-nucleotide qualities are absent, and no much larger clonotype sits a single base away. The study at large found these results: A small fraction of clonotypes appeared in both the CD4 and CD8 compartments, likely as a result of convergent recombination. After the booster, most of the clones that had expanded following primary vaccination were detected again (96% of CD4 and roughly 90% of CD8), which suggests that memory was broadly maintained. Compared with the primary T-cell response, the secondary T-cell response was faster but weaker, reaching its peak on day 5 rather than on day 15. Computational filtering was needed because FACS-sorted repertoires could contain abundant contaminating clonotypes from the bulk population. Because only a couple of donors were included in the study, the extent to which the findings can be generalized is limited.

This sample was sequenced with an Illumina NovaSeq 6000. TCR cDNA was synthesized by 5'RACE template switching, which introduced a universal primer site and unique molecular identifiers. Priming of cDNA synthesis was performed from both the TCR alpha and TCR beta constant segments. Libraries were amplified in two PCR steps, with sample barcodes and sequencing adapters added in the second step. Sequencing of the libraries was done on either Illumina HiSeq 2500 (2x100 bp) or NovaSeq (2x150 bp). On the authors' methods: MIGEC was used to demultiplex reads and collapse the reads into UMI consensus sequences, and MiXCR was used for V(D)J alignment. Vaccine-responding clonotypes were defined with edgeR using replicate PBMC samples, requiring FDR below 0.01 and a log2 fold change above 5 up to day 15. Bulk clonotypes were assigned CD4 or CD8 identity according to which sequenced CD4 or CD8 repertoire held them at higher abundance. The raw public reads went through TCRdb reprocessing: fastp at Q25, MiXCR clone calling, in-frame beta chains kept. Rows are unified per CDR3 protein, each entry keeping the most common DNA and genes. The V and J calls and clone size are TCRdb's, not the authors'. The sample table records 300,000 to 350,000 distinct CDR3 sequences; under 5% of these occur just once. The ten largest clones represent approximately 24% of the sample.

From the cysteine up to the phenylalanine, the CDR3 has a length of 18 residues. Only the CDR3 DNA is retained, 54 bases long and in frame from the first base. V was cut back by 2 bases and J by 9 bases, leaving a gap of 23 bases between them. For CDR1 and CDR2, the germline V gene lists MDHEN and SYDVKM. In light of the paper, this sample's treatment or condition label describes: live attenuated yellow fever vaccine strain. At every blood-draw timepoint, two biological replicates of bulk PBMCs were collected. A standard Ficoll-Paque protocol was used to isolate PBMCs from peripheral blood. TriZol was used to extract RNA from bulk PBMCs, CD4 and CD8 fractions, and dextramer-positive and dextramer-negative fractions.

This receptor was taken from a man younger than 30 who received the YFV17D yellow fever vaccine. Recombination linked TRBV28 to TRBJ1-6; the D segment could be TRBD1, given 6 matching bases. The sample here was PBMCs, taken 5 days after the yellow fever booster vaccination. The sequenced DNA: TGTGCCAGCAGTTTAGATTGGCGTGGCACAGGGACTGGTTCACCCCTCCACTTT. Its amino acids are CASSLDWRGTGTGSPLHF.